The clone carrying this T cell receptor (beta chain) has ten or more counts. The V gene's germline CDR1 is DFQATT and CDR2 SNEGSKA (reference sequence). There are 15 residues in the CDR3. Between the trimmed V and J ends, which lost 0 bases and 0 bases, there was a span of 9 bases. This entry belongs to a study of T cells after yellow fever vaccination. About the study: Some fractions had low cell numbers, and these were prepared with SMART-Seq v4 Ultra Low Input.

Researchers made TCR cDNA using 5'RACE template switching, and this step added a universal primer site and UMIs. One entry per CDR3 protein results from TCRdb running MiXCR on the 5' RACE reads. The table has some 240,000 distinct CDR3 sequences, 3% to 4% seen once; the top ten hold around 3%. The chain couples TRBV20-1 to TRBJ2-4; weak D call: TRBD1 (5 bases). The sample here was CD4+ T cells sorted from PBMCs, taken 10 days after the yellow fever booster vaccination. This sequence was found in a man younger than 30 who received the YFV17D yellow fever vaccine. The CDR3 bases are TGCAGTGCTAGAGAACAGGAATTAGCCAAAAACATTCAGTACTTC. It is translated as CSAREQELAKNIQYF.